This TCR beta chain was recorded in a study of persistence of HIV-infected CD4 T cells. Overlapping HIV-1 Gag 15-mer peptides at 0.85 to 1 ug per peptide per mL were used. CD40L/CD69 double-negative CD45RO-high memory CD4+ T cells were collected. About this clone itself: Its cognate antigen is unknown.

V shed 8 bases and J 4 bases; nucleotides not matched to a gene: 14. The CDR3 runs 15 residues. Germline V CDR1 and CDR2: SNHLY, FYNNEI. The libraries were made with immunoSEQ version 4 in survey mode. Profiled with immunoSEQ multiplex PCR; TCRdb holds only in-frame clones, not every one. Altogether about 36,000 clones are present, roughly 84% being singletons, with the ten largest covering around 5.9%. The sequence was collected from an adult with HIV. The donor label of this sample is uncertain. The J gene is TRBJ2-7, the V gene TRBV2; 7 bases align to TRBD1. The sequenced sample was cultured CD4+ T cells from PBMCs, obtained from a patient who received antiretroviral therapy. The CDR3 loop reads CASGGQIYGAYEQYF. CDR3 nucleotide sequence: TGTGCCAGCGGGGGACAGATCTATGGCGCTTACGAGCAGTACTTC.